This TCR beta chain was recorded in a study of response to subunit inactivated influenza vaccine (dated by TCRdb to the late 2010s). Context from the whole study: To follow how T cells responded to a trivalent subunit inactivated influenza vaccine, the researchers relied on deep quantitative profiling of the T cell receptor repertoire.

General study outcomes and caveats: The authors proposed that each seasonal influenza vaccination may bring in only a limited number of new T cells.

The table lists this clonotype with a few counts. No antigen is known for it. No base qualities exist here, and no much larger clone lies one base off it. Library preparation was by RT-PCR. Instrument used: Illumina HiSeq 2500. TCRdb passed the public sequencing reads through fastp at Q25 and MiXCR, retaining productive beta sequences. Entries are consolidated by CDR3 protein sequence, retaining the most common genes and DNA. Counted in this sample were under 550,000 distinct CDR3 sequences; 6.5% to 8% of them appeared once. Clones ranked in the top ten supply 10% to 15% of the sample. Looking up the germline V gene yields CDR1 MGHDK and CDR2 SYGVNS. From cysteine to phenylalanine, the CDR3 is 14 amino acids long. Here the CDR3 DNA is all that survives: 42 bases in frame from base 1. V sheds 2 bases and J sheds 6 bases, leaving 14 bases between their ends.

The rearrangement combines TRBV25-1 with TRBJ2-7, with the D gene not confidently named. The sample here was PBMCs from blood, taken 23 months after vaccination. The source is a man between 50 and 69 years old who received an inactivated influenza vaccine. Donor details come from another sample of the same person, matched by shared clones. The encoded CDR3 is CASSENGRVSEQYF. The nucleotide sequence reads as follows: TGTGCCAGCAGTGAAAACGGTAGGGTGAGCGAGCAGTACTTC.